This TCR beta chain was sequenced during a study of cytomegalovirus exposure and HLA in healthy donors (dated 2017 in TCRdb). With respect to the entire study: An earlier analysis of some 620 of the donors reported 250 to 300 Gb of sequence data and about 120 million unique TCR beta sequences obtained from around 170 million T cells. Roughly 300 gigabases of sequencing data and approximately 80 million unique TCR sequences were included in an early release covering about 700 HLA-typed donors. Of the approximately 370 genotyped donors, less than 85% were placed in the genetic ancestry cluster associated with self-reported Caucasian donors. The aim of the study was to test whether cataloging public T cell receptors could identify signatures of past pathogen exposure. Using immunosequencing, the study profiled T cell repertoires from around 680 subjects and related those repertoires to cytomegalovirus serostatus. Besides the first cohort of roughly 660 subjects, a separate validation cohort made up of roughly 120 different subjects was used. To predict cytomegalovirus infection status, the study brought together high-throughput TCR immunosequencing, statistical association of individual TCRs with disease status, and machine learning. A later analysis re-examined previously published TCR beta repertoires from about 700 donors and added high-resolution HLA genotyping to investigate patterns of TCR occurrence. The later analysis used no new phenotypic data to find candidate immune exposures, relying instead on TCR beta sequences and their occurrence across donors. An earlier analysis of nearly 600 of the donors applied high-throughput TCR beta sequencing to assess whether each TCR beta V gene segment acted as functional or pseudogenic. Alongside the repertoire data, information on donor age, sex, ethnicity and CMV serostatus was compiled. Genome-wide SNP genotypes for about three fifths of the roughly 700 donors were used in a later genetic analysis, which treated that subset as a discovery cohort. Every repertoire in the discovery cohort had been generated on one and the same sequencing platform. HLA typing covered class I and class II loci at four-digit resolution. Typing coverage varied by locus: about 620-640 donors for A, B, C, DRB1 and DQB1; approximately 500 for DQA1; around 570 for DPA1; some 470 for DPB1. Roughly 5 DR-DQ haplotypes were handled as single units for association and clustering because linkage in the cohort was strong. Across around 400 genotyped donors of the cohort, an average of roughly 250,000 unique TCR beta nucleotide sequences per donor were sequenced, and approximately 17% of those sequences were non-productive.

The study at large found these results: The classifier was reported to diagnose cytomegalovirus status with high specificity and sensitivity in both the original and validation cohorts. CMV serostatus was the only immune exposure information available for the cohort. When HLA alleles, especially DR and DQ, strongly co-occurred, TCR associations were difficult to assign to individual alleles. Fewer than 20 rarely observed V segments, including chromosome 9 orphons, were excluded from the earlier analysis of almost 600 of the donors because counts were too low. HLA typing was unavailable for some donors at each locus, so association tests used only the typed subset. This cohort had only TCR beta chains sequenced, and the lack of alpha or paired-chain data limited which features could be detected. Specific HLA alleles were associated with 15,000 to 20,000 TCR beta sequences at a false discovery rate of 0.05 in a later analysis. A later analysis found that most CMV-associated TCR beta chains appeared HLA-restricted, with HLA associations seemingly driven largely by CMV exposure. Sequencing depth was assumed to be roughly uniform across donors in the presence/absence analyses, though that assumption may not hold. In a later genetic analysis, a missense DCLRE1C variant was associated with V-gene and J-gene trimming of TCR beta chains, and the association was replicated in an independent cohort. In a later genetic analysis, fewer N-insertions in productive TCRs were reported among donors in an Asian-associated ancestry cluster than the approximately 710-donor mean. A further reported finding was that TCR beta sequences accurately predicted the HLA-A and HLA-B alleles for most subjects in the first cohort. The sequencing pipeline was judged likely to have produced a cluster of highly shared sequence variants as a technical artifact. A total of fewer than 200 TCR beta chains were listed by the study as associated with cytomegalovirus. Linkage disequilibrium might explain the correlated functional status among segregating V segments, but an unknown experimental factor could not be excluded. A later analysis found that HLA-associated TCR beta chains were more clonally expanded and had lower generation probabilities than equally common non-associated chains. It was suggested by the authors that the approach could potentially be generalized to other disease states and immunological phenotypes. Several of the top co-occurrence clusters appeared to be linked to parvovirus B19, influenza, CMV and Epstein-Barr virus, according to a later analysis. A few of the identified cytomegalovirus-associated TCR beta chains were confirmed in vitro to be specific for cytomegalovirus antigens. Across donors, most TCR sequences were observed very rarely, whereas some public TCRs were present in many individuals. In a later analysis, the rate of TCR association differed among HLA loci, with DRB1 alleles having the most associated TCRs and HLA-C alleles having the fewest. Some IMGT-functional V segments, including TRBV6-2 and TRBV6-3, could not be distinguished by the 87-base-pair reads and were therefore excluded. Broadly in line with IMGT annotations, most TCR beta V segments showed up in productive rearrangements about 87% or about 30% of the time in an earlier analysis of several hundred of the donors.

The cohort comprised 550 to 700 healthy bone marrow donors. At the time of sampling, all cohort members were nominally healthy, though unrecorded immune exposures were likely present. The donor was CMV seronegative and belonged to the group of 352 seronegative cohort members. A peripheral blood sample was collected from each donor, and TCR beta sequencing was performed on peripheral blood mononuclear cells. The Qiagen DNeasy Blood Extraction Kit was used to extract genomic DNA from the blood cell samples. The CDR3 runs 14 amino acids, cysteine and phenylalanine included. This entry keeps only the CDR3 DNA: 42 bases, framed from base 1. Taken from the germline V gene, the CDR1 and CDR2 loops are SGHRS and YFSETQ. V is cut by 0 bases and J by 1 base, and the space between the germline ends is 7 bases. Library creation used the immunoSEQ multiplex PCR assay. A mixture of 60 forward primers for TCR Vbeta segments and 13 reverse primers for TCR Jbeta segments was used in the multiplex PCR. The CDR3 region of rearranged TCR beta genes was amplified from genomic DNA by a multiplex PCR assay. The amplified TCR beta libraries were sequenced on the Illumina HiSeq System as 87-base-pair reads. As for how the authors treated the data: A later analysis tallied around 87 million unique TCR beta chains across the 600 to 700 repertoires, and about 12 million of those chains were shared by two or more donors. A nearest-neighbor algorithm error-corrected the raw reads and collapsed the reads into unique sequences, merging closely related sequences to remove PCR and sequencing errors. To assign V, D and J gene segments, CDR3 sequences were aligned to IMGT reference sequences. For a sequence to be retained, at least a six-nucleotide match to both a V gene segment and a J gene segment was required. A rearrangement was called productive if the CDR3 had no stop codons and remained in frame with V and J, and every other rearrangement was called non-productive. CDR3 was defined according to IMGT convention as the region running from the second conserved V-encoded cysteine to the conserved J-encoded phenylalanine. The earlier analysis of 587 of the donors excluded sequences that lacked an unambiguous match to a single V gene segment. In an earlier analysis of about 590 of the donors, a V segment was called functional when productive rearrangements were above 56.7%, and segregating when the standard deviation between donors exceeded 5%. To diagnose cytomegalovirus status from the catalog of TCR beta chain sequences, a statistical classification framework was built. In a later analysis, TCR nucleotide sequences were compared against IMGT/GENE-DB human TR gene sequences so that V and J genes could be assigned. In a later analysis, CDR3 sequences and most-parsimonious VDJ recombination scenarios were assigned using the TCRdist pipeline. In a later analysis, each TCR beta chain was defined by its CDR3 amino acid sequence together with its V-gene family, and reads without a unique V-gene family were excluded. As a way to deal with suspected cross-contamination and a sequencing artifact, a later analysis dropped 450 to 600 nucleotide sequences that were highly shared and had low generation probability. For each public chain, a later analysis derived a clonal expansion index from normalized ranks of inferred template counts within each repertoire. A later analysis computed generation probabilities with a VDJ recombination model fitted to out-of-frame rearrangements, and checked the results against IGoR. In a later analysis, TCR-TCR, TCR-HLA and TCR-CMV co-occurrence was scored with hypergeometric tests, and a repertoire-size bias correction was applied to TCR pairs. To estimate false discovery rates, a later analysis permuted the HLA or CMV assignments 20 times. In a later analysis, co-occurring TCRs were grouped using DBSCAN, with TCRdist sequence similarity added in when clustering inside HLA-allele-positive subsets. Repertoires with fewer than 30,000 or more than 120,000 public chains, plus five repertoires with anomalous nucleotide sharing, were excluded from co-occurrence clustering. In its TCRdb copy, this immuneACCESS table keeps in-frame sequences only and misses some clones. Where compared with another copy, unresolved V genes explain less than half of these, and the others have no known cause. Clonal size and the V and J genes are those of that table, whereas D and trimming came from the DNA. The sample profile shows 200,000 to 250,000 clones; about 81% of them were found once. The top ten constitute less than 3% of the sample.

As to this clone: The clone's antigen remains unknown. Base qualities are not recorded, but no much larger clone differs from it by a single base. This CDR3 is also generated by other DNA sequences in the sample.

Sequenced sample: PBMCs. The source is a woman in her 40s in good health and CMV-seronegative. The V gene is TRBV5-1 and the J gene is TRBJ2-5; matching of 5 bases hints at TRBD1 as the D gene. The CDR3 here reads CASSLVRGQETQYF. The DNA reads as follows: TGCGCCAGCAGCTTGGTTAGGGGCCAAGAGACCCAGTACTTC.